This passage covers 24 T cell receptor beta chains from one sample sequenced in a study of T-cell memory formation after mild COVID-19 (dated by TCRdb to the early 2020s). Library method: 5' RACE. The instrument given in TCRdb is Illumina NovaSeq 6000. TCRdb reworked the public reads: Q25 trimming with fastp, MiXCR clone assembly, productive beta chains retained. Each CDR3 protein gets just one entry, which takes the most common genes and DNA from the rows behind it. Present in this sample are hundreds of thousands of distinct CDR3 sequences, 15% to 20% of which were seen just once. The ten most abundant clones make up approximately 20% of the sample. Material: PBMCs or a T cell subset sorted from them (not recorded which). These receptors all stem from a man aged 18 to 29 who had mild COVID-19 (a few samples of this study predate the infection). The sample titles of this study are shuffled in the database, so cell type and time point are left out; the donor was told from shared clones.

The chain is built from TRBV7-2 and TRBJ2-3, with a possible D match to TRBD1 (5 bases). V was cut by 0 bases and J by 4 bases, with 8 bases left in between. Germline V lookup: CDR1 SGHTA, CDR2 FQGNSA. The CDR3 is made up of 14 amino acids. Written as DNA, the CDR3 is TGTGCCAGCAGCTTAGCGGTAGGGGCAGATACGCAGTATTTT. Translated, it gives CASSLAVGADTQYF.

The chain links TRBV5-1 to TRBJ2-3, with 9 bases fitting TRBD2. The trim removed 4 bases at V and 3 bases at J, leaving 15 bases unmatched. The CDR3 is 18 amino acids. Germline CDR1 is SGHRS and CDR2 is YFSETQ. The CDR3 nucleotides read TGCGCCAGCAGCGTGGCGGGCTGGCGGGGGGGCTGGACAGATACGCAGTATTTT. This encodes CASSVAGWRGGWTDTQYF.

J is TRBJ2-2 and V is TRBV6-5; no firm D call. The germline V gene has CDR1 MNHEY and CDR2 SVGAGI. This CDR3 has 13 amino acids. Trimming pared 7 bases from V and 4 bases from J, leaving 10 bases between. CDR3 sequence reads: CASIDQATGELFF. CDR3 nucleotide sequence: TGTGCCAGCATTGACCAGGCCACCGGGGAGCTGTTTTTT.

In its sample, this clonotype was seen a few times. A junction end diverges from the germline sequence, so it may reflect a read error. CDR3 sequence: CASSLAEGVRTHEKLFF. The CDR3 bases are TGCGCCAGCAGCTTGGCCGAAGGTGTCAGAACTCATGAAAAACTGTTTTTT. The rearrangement joins TRBV5-1 to TRBJ1-4; D is uncertain. The CDR3 has 17 amino acids. CDR1 SGHRS and CDR2 YFSETQ come from the germline V gene.

The chain has TRBV5-1 and TRBJ2-3, with TRBD1 as a possible D gene (6 bases). V shed 2 bases and J shed 1 base, with 8 bases lying between them. CDR3 length equals 14 residues. CDR1 SGHRS and CDR2 YFSETQ come from the germline V gene. CDR3 bases: TGCGCCAGCAGCTTCCGACAGGGCACAGATACGCAGTATTTT. Protein product: CASSFRQGTDTQYF. The full variable domain, with the rest looked up from reference TRBV5-1 and TRBJ2-3, is KAGVTQTPRYLIKTRGQQVTLSCSPISGHRSVSWYQQTPGQGLQFLFEYFSETQRNKGNFPGRFSGRQFSNSRSEMNVSTLELGDSALYLCASSFRQGTDTQYFGPGTRLTVL.

There are a few counts of this clonotype. V is TRBV11-3 and J is TRBJ2-1; 8 bases are a match to TRBD1. The CDR3 is made up of 11 amino acids. V lost 11 bases and J lost 7; bases outside the gene matches: 4. CDR1 and CDR2 from the germline V gene are SGHNT and YENEEA. CDR3: CACGQGNEQFF. The CDR3 DNA reads TGTGCCTGCGGACAGGGAAATGAGCAGTTCTTC.

CDR3 protein: CSATGGLGDTQYF. The CDR3 DNA sequence: TGCAGTGCCACTGGCGGGTTGGGTGATACGCAGTATTTT. This rearrangement joins TRBV20-1 to TRBJ2-3; a weak D match, TRBD2 (5 bases). The length of the CDR3 is 13 residues. Deletions cut 6 bases from V and 6 bases from J, with 16 bases between. The germline V gene has CDR1 DFQATT and CDR2 SNEGSKA (reference sequence).

The table lists this clonotype with a few counts. The gene calls are TRBV3-1 and TRBJ2-5, with 10 bases lining up with TRBD1. The V segment lost 2 bases and the J segment 5 bases; nucleotides outside the gene matches: 5. This CDR3 comprises 15 residues. Germline lookup yields CDR1 LGHDT and CDR2 YNNKEL (reference sequence). The chain's CDR3 is CASSQTTGGAETQYF. The DNA of the CDR3 is TGTGCCAGCAGCCAAACGACAGGGGGCGCGGAGACCCAGTACTTC.

The chain recombines TRBV4-3 with TRBJ1-5, with D hard to call. In germline, CDR1 is LGHNA, CDR2 YSLEER. The length of the CDR3 is 15 residues. V gave up 3 bases and J gave up 2 bases, with 11 bases separating them. The CDR3 nucleotides read TGCGCCAGCAGCCAGTGGCACTTTCGCAATCAGCCCCAGCATTTT. As protein: CASSQWHFRNQPQHF.

Many counts were recorded for this clonotype. The rearrangement links TRBV28 to TRBJ2-7; D is ambiguous. Germline V lookup: CDR1 MDHEN, CDR2 SYDVKM. Trimming removed 1 base from V and 5 bases from J, with 12 bases in between. There are 14 residues in the CDR3. DNA of the CDR3: TGTGCCAGCAGTTTATCGCTCGCGCAGAACGAGCAGTACGTC. Protein: CASSLSLAQNEQYV.

This clonotype appeared a few times. V is TRBV7-6 and J is TRBJ1-5; weak D call: TRBD1 (6 bases). Trimming left V 1 base short and J 3 bases short, with 10 bases between. In germline, CDR1 is SGHVS, CDR2 FNYEAQ. The CDR3 extends over 15 amino acids. The DNA of the CDR3 is TGTGCCAGCAGCTTAGGTGACAGGCACAATCAGCCCCAGCATTTT. It is translated as CASSLGDRHNQPQHF.

This chain connects TRBV4-1 to TRBJ1-2, with 10 bases aligning to TRBD1. This CDR3 spans 15 amino acids. V gave up 5 bases and J gave up 8 bases; unmatched junction bases: 11. Germline V gene lookup returns CDR1 MGHRA and CDR2 YSYEKL. The CDR3: CASSSRGTGVYGYTF. The CDR3 coding sequence is TGCGCCAGCAGCTCACGTGGGACAGGGGTTTACGGCTACACCTTC.

This clonotype was counted between two and nine times. V and J are TRBV11-2 and TRBJ2-3; TRBD2 agrees at 8 bases. From germline, CDR1 is SGHAT and CDR2 FQNNGV. This CDR3 contains 15 residues. Trimming took 3 bases from V and 5 from J; bases not matched to a gene: 7. The CDR3 DNA reads as TGTGCCAGCAGCTTGAATAGCGGGGTCGGAGATACGCAGTATTTT. Translation: CASSLNSGVGDTQYF.

This clonotype was seen only a few times. The rearrangement links TRBV7-8 to TRBJ2-5; D perhaps matches TRBD1 (6 bases). Trimming removed 9 bases from V and 1 base from J, with 15 bases in between. The CDR3 is 14 residues long. CDR1 and CDR2 (germline): SGHVS, FQNEAQ. The CDR3 bases are TGTGCCAGTAAGCTCACAGGGTCCCAAGAGACCCAGTACTTC. Translated, it gives CASKLTGSQETQYF.

This clonotype was seen more than once but under ten times. J is TRBJ2-1 and V is TRBV9, with 12 bases aligning to TRBD2. The CDR3 is made up of 17 amino acids. V shed 0 bases, J shed 8 bases, and the junction held 9 bases outside the gene matches. CDR1 SGDLS and CDR2 YYNGEE come from the germline V gene. DNA of the CDR3: TGTGCCAGCAGCGTAGCTGGGCTAGCGGGGGGGCCGTATGAGCAGTTCTTC. Translating gives CASSVAGLAGGPYEQFF.

This clonotype was counted between two and nine times. The CDR3 here is CSVAGPRGSTNEKLFF. CDR3 DNA sequence: TGCAGCGTTGCTGGTCCCCGGGGGTCAACTAATGAAAAACTGTTTTTT. The chain employs TRBV29-1 and TRBJ1-4; tentatively, D is TRBD1 (5 bases). Trimming pared 4 bases from V and 0 bases from J, leaving 15 bases between. Germline CDR1 SQVTM, CDR2 ANQGSEA. The CDR3 consists of 16 residues.

This clonotype came up a few times. V is TRBV10-3 and J is TRBJ2-3; 9 bases agree with TRBD1. The germline CDR1 and CDR2 sequences are ENHRY and SYGVKD. The trim removed 4 bases at V and 1 base at J, leaving 9 bases unmatched. This CDR3 has 17 residues. CDR3 DNA: TGTGCCATCAGTGCCATTTCACAGGGGGCAGGCACAGATACGCAGTATTTT. This translates into CAISAISQGAGTDTQYF.

The chain combines TRBV4-3 with TRBJ1-2; D perhaps matches TRBD1 (5 bases). The ends were cut back, 0 bases at V and 7 bases at J, with 15 bases in the middle. The V gene's germline CDR1 is LGHNA and CDR2 YSLEER. This CDR3 is 15 amino acids long. CDR3 sequence: CASSQDLAGLSGYTF. The CDR3 DNA sequence: TGCGCCAGCAGCCAAGATCTCGCAGGGTTGAGTGGCTACACCTTC.

The chain's CDR3 is CATSDPGQSTDTQYF. CDR3 nucleotide sequence: TGTGCCACCAGTGATCCGGGACAGAGCACAGATACGCAGTATTTT. V usage is TRBV24-1 and J usage is TRBJ2-3, with 7 bases identical to TRBD1. CDR3 length: 15 residues. Trimming removed 3 bases from V and 0 bases from J; junction bases left unmatched: 2. Germline assignment: CDR1 KGHDR and CDR2 SFDVKD.

The chain joins TRBV10-1 to TRBJ1-4; D not certain. V was clipped by 3 bases and J by 8 bases, with 10 bases between them. Germline CDR1 is WNHNN and CDR2 is SYGVQD (reference sequence). This CDR3 is built from 13 residues. The CDR3 is CASSDRQAEKLFF. The CDR3 bases are TGCGCCAGCAGTGACCGCCAAGCCGAAAAACTGTTTTTT.

The rearrangement uses TRBV19 and TRBJ2-7; D perhaps matches TRBD2 (5 bases). Trimming pared 5 bases from V and 3 bases from J, leaving 14 bases between. This CDR3 is 14 amino acids long. CDR1 and CDR2 (germline): LNHDA, SQIVND (reference sequence). The CDR3 DNA reads TGTGCCAGTAGTCTCCTGGACTCTGGCTACGAGCAGTACTTC. Translating gives CASSLLDSGYEQYF.

CDR3 bases: TGCAGCGTTATCCGCGACTCACGCACAGATACGCAGTATTTT. As protein: CSVIRDSRTDTQYF. The chain carries TRBV29-1 and TRBJ2-3, with D hard to call. Germline CDR1 is SQVTM and CDR2 is ANQGSEA. V was clipped by 5 bases and J by 1 base, with 13 bases between them. This CDR3 has 14 amino acids.

This sequence joins TRBV25-1 and TRBJ2-1; TRBD2 might be the D (5 bases). This CDR3 has 15 amino acids. The germline V gene encodes CDR1 MGHDK and CDR2 SYGVNS. Trimming removed 6 bases from V and 0 bases from J, with 12 bases in between. DNA of the CDR3: TGTGCCAGCAGCCCTTCGCGGGCCTCCTACAATGAGCAGTTCTTC. Translating gives CASSPSRASYNEQFF.

This clonotype was recorded at least ten times. V is TRBV12-3 or TRBV12-4 and J is TRBJ1-2; 8 positions match TRBD1. The ends lost 4 bases at V and 2 bases at J; junction bases unmatched: 6. The CDR3 has 15 amino acids. The CDR3 region is CASSSYRGKNYGYTF. In DNA, the CDR3 is TGTGCCAGCAGTTCTTACAGGGGGAAGAACTATGGCTACACCTTC.